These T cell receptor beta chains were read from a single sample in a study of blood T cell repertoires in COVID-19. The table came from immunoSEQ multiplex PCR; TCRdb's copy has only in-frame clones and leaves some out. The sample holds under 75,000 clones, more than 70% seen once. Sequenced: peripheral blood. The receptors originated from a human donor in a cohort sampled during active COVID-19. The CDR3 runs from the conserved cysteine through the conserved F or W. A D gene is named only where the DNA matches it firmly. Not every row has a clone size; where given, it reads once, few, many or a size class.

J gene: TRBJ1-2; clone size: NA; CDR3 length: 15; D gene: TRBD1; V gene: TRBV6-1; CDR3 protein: CASSEETGANYGYTF; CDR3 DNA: TGTGCCAGCAGCGAAGAAACAGGGGCTAACTATGGCTACACCTTC
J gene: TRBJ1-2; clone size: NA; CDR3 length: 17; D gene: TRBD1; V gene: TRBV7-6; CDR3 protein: CASSLVSRTGGDYGYTF; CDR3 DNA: TGTGCCAGCAGCTTAGTATCCCGGACAGGGGGGGACTATGGCTACACCTTC
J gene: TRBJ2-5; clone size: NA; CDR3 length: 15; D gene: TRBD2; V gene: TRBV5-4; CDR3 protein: CASSLRLAGEETQYF; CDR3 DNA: TGTGCCAGCAGCTTAAGACTAGCGGGAGAAGAGACCCAGTACTTC
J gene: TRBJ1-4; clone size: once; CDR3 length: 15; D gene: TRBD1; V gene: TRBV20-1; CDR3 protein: CSASAAQGVGEKLFF; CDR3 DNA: TGCAGTGCTAGTGCGGCGCAGGGGGTGGGGGAAAAACTGTTTTTT
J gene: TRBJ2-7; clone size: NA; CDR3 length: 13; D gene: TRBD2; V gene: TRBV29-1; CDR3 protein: CSVEKTSGYEQYF; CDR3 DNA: TGCAGCGTTGAAAAGACTAGCGGGTACGAGCAGTACTTC
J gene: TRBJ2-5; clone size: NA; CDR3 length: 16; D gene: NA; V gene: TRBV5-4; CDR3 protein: CASSSLSMGGQVTQYF; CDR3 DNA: TGTGCCAGCAGCTCTTTAAGTATGGGGGGGCAAGTTACCCAGTACTTC
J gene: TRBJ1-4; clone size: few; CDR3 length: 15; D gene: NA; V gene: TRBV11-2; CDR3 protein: CASSLMTGRNEKLFF; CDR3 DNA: TGTGCCAGCAGCCTCATGACAGGCAGGAATGAAAAACTGTTTTTT
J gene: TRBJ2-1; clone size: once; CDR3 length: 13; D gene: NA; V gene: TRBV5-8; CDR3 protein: CASSLAGGREQFF; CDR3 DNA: TGTGCCAGCAGCTTGGCCGGGGGAAGGGAGCAGTTCTTC
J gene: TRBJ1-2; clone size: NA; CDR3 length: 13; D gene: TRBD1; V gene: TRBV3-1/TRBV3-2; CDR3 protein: CASSRTGGAGYTF; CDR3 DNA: TGTGCCAGCAGCAGGACAGGGGGCGCTGGCTACACCTTC
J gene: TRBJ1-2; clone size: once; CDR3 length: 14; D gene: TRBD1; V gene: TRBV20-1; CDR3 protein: CSASMAGGGYGYTF; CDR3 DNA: TGCAGTGCTAGTATGGCAGGGGGTGGCTATGGCTACACCTTC
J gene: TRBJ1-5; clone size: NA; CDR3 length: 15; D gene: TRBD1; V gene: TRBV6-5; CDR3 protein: CASSSTGQGHQPQHF; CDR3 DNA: TGTGCCAGCAGTTCCACGGGACAGGGGCATCAGCCCCAGCATTTT
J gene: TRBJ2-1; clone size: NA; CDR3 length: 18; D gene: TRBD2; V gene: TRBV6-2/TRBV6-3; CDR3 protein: CASSYTRGLAGNYNEQFF; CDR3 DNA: TGTGCCAGCAGTTACACCCGGGGACTAGCGGGAAACTACAATGAGCAGTTCTTC
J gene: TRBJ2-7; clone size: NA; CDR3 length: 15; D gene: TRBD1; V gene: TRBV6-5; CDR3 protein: CASTSGQGASYEQYF; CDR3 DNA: TGTGCCAGCACCTCAGGCCAGGGGGCCTCCTACGAGCAGTACTTC
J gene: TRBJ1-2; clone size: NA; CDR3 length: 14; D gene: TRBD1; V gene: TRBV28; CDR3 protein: CASSPGQGAGGYTF; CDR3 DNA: TGTGCCAGCAGTCCAGGACAGGGGGCGGGTGGCTACACCTTC
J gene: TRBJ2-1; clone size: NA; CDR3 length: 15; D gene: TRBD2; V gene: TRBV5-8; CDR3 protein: CASTSTSGRALWQFF; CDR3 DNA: TGTGCCAGCACCTCTACTAGCGGGAGGGCCCTTTGGCAGTTCTTC
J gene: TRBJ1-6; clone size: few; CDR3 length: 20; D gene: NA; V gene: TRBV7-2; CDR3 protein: CASSLAGLGGYSSYNSPLHF; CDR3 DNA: TGTGCCAGCAGCTTAGCCGGACTTGGGGGCTATAGCTCCTATAATTCACCCCTCCACTTT
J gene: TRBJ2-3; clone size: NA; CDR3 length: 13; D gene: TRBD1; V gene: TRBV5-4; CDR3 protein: CASSTGGEDTQYF; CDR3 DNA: TGTGCCAGCAGCACAGGGGGCGAGGATACGCAGTATTTT
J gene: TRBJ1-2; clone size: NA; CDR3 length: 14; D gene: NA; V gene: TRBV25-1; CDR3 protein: CASSASGASYGYTF; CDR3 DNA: TGTGCCAGCAGTGCGAGCGGGGCCAGCTATGGCTACACCTTC
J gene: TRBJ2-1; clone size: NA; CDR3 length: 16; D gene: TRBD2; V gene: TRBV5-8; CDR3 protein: CASSPPGLAGYNEQFF; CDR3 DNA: TGTGCCAGCAGCCCCCCCGGACTAGCGGGATACAATGAGCAGTTCTTC